Listed below are T cell receptor beta chains from one sample, sequenced in a study of PD-1 blockade in classical Hodgkin lymphoma. Clones were read by immunoSEQ multiplex PCR, and TCRdb kept only the in-frame ones, dropping some. Here the sample spans about 97,000 clones, around 80% being singletons. Sample: peripheral blood mononuclear cells (PBMCs), taken at baseline. The receptors stem from a human donor with classical Hodgkin lymphoma. CDR3s include the opening cysteine and the closing phenylalanine or tryptophan. The D gene is left open where the match is weak. For some rows the clone size is stated as once, few or many, or as a class when expanded; others skip it.

j_call clone_size d_call v_call cdr3_nt cdr3_aa
TRBJ2-5 once TRBD2 TRBV6-5 TGTGCCAGCAGACAACCGGGGGGAAGGGAGACCCAGTACTTC CASRQPGGRETQYF
TRBJ1-1 NA NA TRBV6-6 TGTGCCAGCCAGACGTTCGGGAGGAACACTGAAGCTTTCTTT CASQTFGRNTEAFF
TRBJ1-3 NA NA TRBV10-3 TGTGCCAGCGAGGGATCTGGAAACACCATATATTTT CASEGSGNTIYF
TRBJ1-2 once NA TRBV6-6 TGTGCCAGCAGTTACTCCGAAGTACGGCCCGGCTACACCTTC CASSYSEVRPGYTF
TRBJ2-1 NA NA TRBV18 TGTGCCAGCTCACCCTTGGCCCCGAGCTCCTACAATGAGCAGTTCTTC CASSPLAPSSYNEQFF
TRBJ2-2 NA NA TRBV20-1 TGCAGTGCTCGGAGGTCCGGGGAGCTGTTTTTT CSARRSGELFF
TRBJ2-7 NA TRBD2 TRBV10-3 TGTGCCACCTATAGCGGGATTGACTACGAGCAGTACTTC CATYSGIDYEQYF
TRBJ2-2 NA TRBD2 TRBV27 TGTGCCAGCAGTTTCGGGAGGGCCGGGGAGCTGTTTTTT CASSFGRAGELFF
TRBJ1-4 NA TRBD1 TRBV28 TGTGCCAGCAGTCCTCAACAGGGGGTGGGCGAAAAACTGTTTTTT CASSPQQGVGEKLFF
TRBJ1-1 NA NA TRBV27 TGTGCCAGCAGTTTATCGAGGGCAGGCACTGAAGCTTTCTTT CASSLSRAGTEAFF
TRBJ2-2 once NA TRBV10-3 TGCGCCATCAGTGAGTCCAGCGACGGGGAGCTGTTTTTT CAISESSDGELFF
TRBJ1-1 NA NA TRBV5-1 TGCGCCAGCAGCTCTATCACAACTATGAACACTGAAGCTTTCTTT CASSSITTMNTEAFF
TRBJ1-4 NA NA TRBV30 TGTGCCTGGAGGGACTCAGGTGAAAAACTGTTTTTT CAWRDSGEKLFF
TRBJ2-3 NA NA TRBV5-4 TGTGCCAGCAGGCCGGACCCGGGAGCAGATACGCAGTATTTT CASRPDPGADTQYF
TRBJ2-1 NA TRBD1 TRBV7-9 TGTGCCAGCAGCCTGGACAGGGGCTACAATGAGCAGTTCTTC CASSLDRGYNEQFF
TRBJ2-7 NA TRBD2 TRBV30 TGTGCCTGGAGTCTGCAAGCGGGAGTCTACGAGCAGTACTTC CAWSLQAGVYEQYF
TRBJ2-7 NA NA TRBV7-6 TGTGCCAGCGGCCCAGTTGCCTACGAGCAGTACTTC CASGPVAYEQYF
TRBJ2-1 NA NA TRBV6-1 TGTGCCAGCAGCCCGGGACACGCGTACAATGAGCAGTTCTTC CASSPGHAYNEQFF
TRBJ2-7 once TRBD2 TRBV5-1 TGCGCCAGCAGCTCCGGACTAGCGGGATACGAGCAGTACTTC CASSSGLAGYEQYF
TRBJ2-3 NA TRBD1 TRBV5-1 TGCGCCAGCAGCCCGGGACAGGGCACAGATACGCAGTATTTT CASSPGQGTDTQYF
TRBJ2-7 once TRBD2 TRBV7-9 TGTGCCAGCAGCGCACCCGGGACTAGCGGGTCTGAGCAGTACTTC CASSAPGTSGSEQYF
TRBJ2-5 NA NA TRBV19 TGTGCCAGTAGTTTCTTAGAGACCCAGTACTTC CASSFLETQYF
TRBJ1-5 NA TRBD1 TRBV19 TGTGCCAGTAGCCTCTGGATGGACAGGGGGCTCAGGCCCCAGCATTTT CASSLWMDRGLRPQHF
TRBJ2-5 NA NA TRBV10-3 TGTGCCATCACGGAGACTCCCCAGGGGACCCAGTACTTC CAITETPQGTQYF
TRBJ1-4 few TRBD1 TRBV28 TGTGCCAGCAGGCTGACAGGGCTGGGTGAAAAACTGTTTTTT CASRLTGLGEKLFF
TRBJ2-1 NA NA TRBV7-3 TGTGCCAGCAGCCCTCTTGCGGGAAACTCCTACAATGAGCAGTTCTTC CASSPLAGNSYNEQFF
TRBJ2-1 once NA TRBV7-9 TGTGCCAGCAGCTTAGTAGGACTGGACTACAATGAGCAGTTCTTC CASSLVGLDYNEQFF
TRBJ1-2 NA NA TRBV7-9 TGTGCCAGCAGCGTACAGGGAGTGGATGGCTACACCTTC CASSVQGVDGYTF
TRBJ1-2 NA NA TRBV19 TGTGCCAGCGGGCGGAGAACACAGGTGGGCTACACCTTC CASGRRTQVGYTF
TRBJ2-2 NA TRBD2 TRBV4-2 TGTGCCACCATGGGGGGGGGTAAGCGCGAGCTGTTTTTT CATMGGGKRELFF
TRBJ2-5 NA NA TRBV19 TGTGCCAGTAACCCGGGACGGAAAGAGACCCAGTACTTC CASNPGRKETQYF
TRBJ1-5 few NA TRBV19 TGTGCCAGTAGTATGGGTTCAGCGTATAGCAATCAGCCCCAGCATTTT CASSMGSAYSNQPQHF
TRBJ2-7 NA NA TRBV29-1 TGCAGCGTTTTAATGGCCTCCTACGAGCAGTACTTC CSVLMASYEQYF
TRBJ2-5 NA NA TRBV6-5 TGTGCCAGCAGTTACTCACCAGTGCAAGAGACCCAGTACTTC CASSYSPVQETQYF
TRBJ2-7 NA NA TRBV7-2 TGTGCCAGCAGCTTAGTTACTGGCTACGAGCAGTACTTC CASSLVTGYEQYF
TRBJ2-7 NA TRBD1 TRBV19 TGTGCCAGTAGTATGAAACTGGGACAGGGGTGGGAGCAGTACTTC CASSMKLGQGWEQYF
TRBJ1-1 NA NA TRBV6-6 TGTGCCAGCAGTTACACCCATGGGGGGGCGGCTTTCTTT CASSYTHGGAAFF
TRBJ2-2 NA TRBD2 TRBV15 TGTGCCACCAGCCGTGCGGGAGCGAACGCCGGGGAGCTGTTTTTT CATSRAGANAGELFF
TRBJ2-7 NA NA TRBV7-2 TGTGCCAGCAGCTCTATGCAATCGGGTTACGAGCAGTACTTC CASSSMQSGYEQYF
TRBJ2-5 few NA TRBV7-2 TGTGCCAGCAGCTTAGATGGCTACCCCCGGGAGACCCAGTACTTC CASSLDGYPRETQYF
TRBJ1-3 NA NA TRBV7-6 TGTGCCAGCAGCCAGTTACAGGGCTCTGGAAACACCATATATTTT CASSQLQGSGNTIYF
TRBJ1-2 NA NA TRBV4-2 TGTGCCAGCAGCCTGTCACCCGGGGAGGGTCGAGGCTACACCTTC CASSLSPGEGRGYTF
TRBJ2-7 NA NA TRBV5-8 TGTGCCAGCAGCTTGGCCGGCAAGGGGGACTATACCTACGAGCAGTACTTC CASSLAGKGDYTYEQYF
TRBJ2-7 once NA TRBV4-1 TGCGCCAGCAGCCTTTACCAGGGGGGTCCCTACGAGCAGTACTTC CASSLYQGGPYEQYF
TRBJ1-3 NA TRBD1 TRBV19 TGTGCCAGTAGAATGCAGGGGGCAGACACCATATATTTT CASRMQGADTIYF
TRBJ1-2 once TRBD1 TRBV4-2 TGTGCCAGCAGCTTGGGACAGGGGACAACTAACTATGGCTACACCTTC CASSLGQGTTNYGYTF
TRBJ1-5 NA NA TRBV28 TGTGCCAGCAGTTTTTACCTAAATCAGCCCCAGCATTTT CASSFYLNQPQHF
TRBJ2-7 once TRBD2 TRBV7-6 TGTGCCAGCAGCCCCTGGACTAGCGGGTTGAGCTCCTACGAGCAGTACTTC CASSPWTSGLSSYEQYF